This T cell receptor (beta chain) came from a study of cytomegalovirus exposure and HLA in healthy donors. TCRdb keeps only in-frame clones here, not all; method: immunoSEQ multiplex PCR. The sample records a few hundred thousand clones, roughly 88% being singletons. Germline values: CDR1 MGHRA, CDR2 YSYEKL. The J segment lost 4 bases and the V segment lost 1 base, leaving 3 bases of the junction unmatched. The CDR3 contains 15 residues. This receptor was taken from a woman aged 25 to 39 in good health and CMV-seropositive. The chain employs TRBV4-1 and TRBJ1-2; 10 nucleotides match TRBD1. Input material: PBMCs. The DNA for the CDR3 is TGCGCCAGCAGCCAAGGGACAGGGGGGTTCTATGGCTACACCTTC. This codes for CASSQGTGGFYGYTF.